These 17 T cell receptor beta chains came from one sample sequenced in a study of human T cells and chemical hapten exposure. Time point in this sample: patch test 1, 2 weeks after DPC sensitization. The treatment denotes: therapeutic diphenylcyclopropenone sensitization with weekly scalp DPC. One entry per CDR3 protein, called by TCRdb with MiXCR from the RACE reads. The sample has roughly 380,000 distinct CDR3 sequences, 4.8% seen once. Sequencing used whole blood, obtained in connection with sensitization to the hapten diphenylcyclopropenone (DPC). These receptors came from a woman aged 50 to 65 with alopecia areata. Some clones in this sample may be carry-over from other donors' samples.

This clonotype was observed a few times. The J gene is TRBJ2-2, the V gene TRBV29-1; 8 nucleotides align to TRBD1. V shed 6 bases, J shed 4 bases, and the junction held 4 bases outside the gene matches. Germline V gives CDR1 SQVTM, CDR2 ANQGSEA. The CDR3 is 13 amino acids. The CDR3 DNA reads TGCAGCGTCCAGGGGGCGACCACCGGGGAGCTGTTTTTT. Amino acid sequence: CSVQGATTGELFF.

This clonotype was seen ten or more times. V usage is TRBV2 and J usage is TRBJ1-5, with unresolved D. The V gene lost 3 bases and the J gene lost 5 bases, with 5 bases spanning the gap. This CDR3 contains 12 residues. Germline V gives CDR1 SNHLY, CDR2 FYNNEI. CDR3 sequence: CASSDSYQPQHF. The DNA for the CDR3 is TGTGCCAGCAGTGATTCGTATCAGCCCCAGCATTTT.

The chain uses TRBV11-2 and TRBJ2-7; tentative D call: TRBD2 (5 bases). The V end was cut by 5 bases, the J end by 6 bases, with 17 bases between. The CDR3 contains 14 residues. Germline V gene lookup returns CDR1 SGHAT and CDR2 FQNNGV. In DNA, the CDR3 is TGTGCCAGCAGCCTCCTTCGTAGCGAGGCCGAGCAGTACTTC. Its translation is CASSLLRSEAEQYF. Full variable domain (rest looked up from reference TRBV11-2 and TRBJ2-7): EAGVAQSPRYKIIEKRQSVAFWCNPISGHATLYWYQQILGQGPKLLIQFQNNGVVDDSQLPKDRFSAERLKGVDSTLKIQPAKLEDSAVYLCASSLLRSEAEQYFGPGTRLTVT.

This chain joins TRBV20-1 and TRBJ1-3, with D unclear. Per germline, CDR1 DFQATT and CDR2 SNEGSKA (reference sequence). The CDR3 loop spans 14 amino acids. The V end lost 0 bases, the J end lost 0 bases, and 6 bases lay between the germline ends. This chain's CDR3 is CSARDGHSGNTIYF. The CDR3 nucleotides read TGCAGTGCTAGAGATGGGCACTCTGGAAACACCATATATTTT.

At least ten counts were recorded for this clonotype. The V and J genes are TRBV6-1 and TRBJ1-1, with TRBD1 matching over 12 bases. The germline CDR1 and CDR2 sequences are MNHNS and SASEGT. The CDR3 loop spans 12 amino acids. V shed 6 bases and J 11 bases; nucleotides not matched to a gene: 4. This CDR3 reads CASRGTGGRAFF. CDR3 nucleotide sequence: TGTGCCAGCAGGGGGACAGGGGGCCGTGCTTTCTTT.

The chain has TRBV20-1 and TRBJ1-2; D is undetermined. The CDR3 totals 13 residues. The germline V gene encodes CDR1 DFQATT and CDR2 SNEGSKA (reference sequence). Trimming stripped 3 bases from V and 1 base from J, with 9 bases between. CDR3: CSARAESNYGYTF. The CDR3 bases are TGCAGTGCTAGGGCAGAGAGTAACTATGGCTACACCTTC.

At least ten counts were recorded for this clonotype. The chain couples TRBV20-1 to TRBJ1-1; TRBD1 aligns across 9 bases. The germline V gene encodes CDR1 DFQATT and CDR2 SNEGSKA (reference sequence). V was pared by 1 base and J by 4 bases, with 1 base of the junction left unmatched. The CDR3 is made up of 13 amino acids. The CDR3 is CSARGTGVTEAFF. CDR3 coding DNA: TGCAGTGCTAGAGGGACAGGGGTCACTGAAGCTTTCTTT.

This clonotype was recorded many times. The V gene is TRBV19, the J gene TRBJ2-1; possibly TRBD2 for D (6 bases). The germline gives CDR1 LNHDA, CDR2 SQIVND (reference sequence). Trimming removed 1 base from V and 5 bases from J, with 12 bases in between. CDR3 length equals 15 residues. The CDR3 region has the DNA TGTGCCAGTAGTATAGGGGCGCGGGGAGACAATGAGCAGTTCTTC. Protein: CASSIGARGDNEQFF. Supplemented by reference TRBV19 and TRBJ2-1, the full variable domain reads DGGITQSPKYLFRKEGQNVTLSCEQNLNHDAMYWYRQDPGQGLRLIYYSQIVNDFQKGDIAEGYSVSREKKESFPLTVTSAQKNPTAFYLCASSIGARGDNEQFFGPGTRLTVL.

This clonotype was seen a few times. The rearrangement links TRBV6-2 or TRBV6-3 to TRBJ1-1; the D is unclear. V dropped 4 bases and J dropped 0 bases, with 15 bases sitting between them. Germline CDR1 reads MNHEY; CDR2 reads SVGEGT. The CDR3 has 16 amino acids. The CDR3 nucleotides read TGTGCCAGCAGTTCGTACGGAGAGAGGGTGAACACTGAAGCTTTCTTT. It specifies CASSSYGERVNTEAFF.

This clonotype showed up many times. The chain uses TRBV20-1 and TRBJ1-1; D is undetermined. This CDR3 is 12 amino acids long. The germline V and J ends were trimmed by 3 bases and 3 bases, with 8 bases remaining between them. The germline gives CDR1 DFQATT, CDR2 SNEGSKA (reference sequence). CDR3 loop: CSASTGDTEAFF. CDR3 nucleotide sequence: TGCAGTGCTAGTACGGGCGACACTGAAGCTTTCTTT.

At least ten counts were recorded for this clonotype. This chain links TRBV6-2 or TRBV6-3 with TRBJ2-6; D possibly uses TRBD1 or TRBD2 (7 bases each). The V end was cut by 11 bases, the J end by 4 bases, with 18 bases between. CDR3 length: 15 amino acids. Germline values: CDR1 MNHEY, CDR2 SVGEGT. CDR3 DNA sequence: TGTGCCGGTAGGGAGGGGGCCGAGGGGGCCAACGTCCTGACTTTC. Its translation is CAGREGAEGANVLTF.

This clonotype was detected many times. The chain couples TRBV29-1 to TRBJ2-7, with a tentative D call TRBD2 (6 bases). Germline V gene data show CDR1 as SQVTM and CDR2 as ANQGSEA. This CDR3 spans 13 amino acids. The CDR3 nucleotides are TGCTCGGTGAAGCTCCGGGGGAGCTACGAGCAGTACTTC. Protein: CSVKLRGSYEQYF.

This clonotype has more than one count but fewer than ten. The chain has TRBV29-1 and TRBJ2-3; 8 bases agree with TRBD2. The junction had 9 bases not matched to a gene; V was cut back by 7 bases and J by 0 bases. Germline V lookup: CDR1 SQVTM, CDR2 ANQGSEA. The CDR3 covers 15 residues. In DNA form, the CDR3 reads TGCAGCGCCCCGGGGCTAGCGGGTAGCACAGATACGCAGTATTTT. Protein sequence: CSAPGLAGSTDTQYF.

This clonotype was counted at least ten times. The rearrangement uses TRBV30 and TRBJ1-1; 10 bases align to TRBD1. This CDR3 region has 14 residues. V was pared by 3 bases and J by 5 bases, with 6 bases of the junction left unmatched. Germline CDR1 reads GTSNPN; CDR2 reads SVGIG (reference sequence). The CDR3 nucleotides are TGTGCCTGGAGCTCCGGACAGGGGGTAACTGAAGCTTTCTTT. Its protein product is CAWSSGQGVTEAFF.

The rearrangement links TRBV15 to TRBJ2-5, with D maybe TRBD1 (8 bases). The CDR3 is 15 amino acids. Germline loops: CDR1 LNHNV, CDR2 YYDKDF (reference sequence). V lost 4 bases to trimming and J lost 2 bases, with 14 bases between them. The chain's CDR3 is CATSTGQGLQETQYF. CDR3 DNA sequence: TGTGCCACCAGCACAGGACAGGGACTACAAGAGACCCAGTACTTC.

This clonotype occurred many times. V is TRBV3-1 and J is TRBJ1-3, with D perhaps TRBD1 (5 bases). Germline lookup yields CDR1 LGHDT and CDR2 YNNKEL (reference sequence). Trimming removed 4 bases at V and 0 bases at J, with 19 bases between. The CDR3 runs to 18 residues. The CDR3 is CASSPRTQSLVSGNTIYF. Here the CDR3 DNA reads TGTGCCAGCAGCCCCAGGACACAATCCTTAGTCTCTGGAAACACCATATATTTT.

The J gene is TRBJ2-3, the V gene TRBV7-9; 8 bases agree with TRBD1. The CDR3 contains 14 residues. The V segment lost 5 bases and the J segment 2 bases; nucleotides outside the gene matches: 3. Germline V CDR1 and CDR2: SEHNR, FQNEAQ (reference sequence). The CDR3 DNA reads TGTGCCAGCAGCCGGACAGGGACCACAGATACGCAGTATTTT. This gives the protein CASSRTGTTDTQYF.